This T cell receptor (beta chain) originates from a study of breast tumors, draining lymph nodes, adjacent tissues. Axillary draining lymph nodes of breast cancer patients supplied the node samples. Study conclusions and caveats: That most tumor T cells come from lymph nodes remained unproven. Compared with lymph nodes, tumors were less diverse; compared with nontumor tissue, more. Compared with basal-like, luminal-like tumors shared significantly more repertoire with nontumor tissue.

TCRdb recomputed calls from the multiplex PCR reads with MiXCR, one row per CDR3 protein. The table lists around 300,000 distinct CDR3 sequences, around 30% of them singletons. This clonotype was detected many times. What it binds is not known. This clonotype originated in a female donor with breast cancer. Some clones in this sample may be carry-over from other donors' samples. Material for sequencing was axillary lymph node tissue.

CDR3 loop: CASSLALGADTQYF. The CDR3, as DNA: TGTGCCAGCAGCTTAGCCTTGGGAGCAGATACGCAGTATTTT. The J gene is TRBJ2-3, the V gene TRBV7-6, with TRBD2 as a possible D gene (5 bases). CDR1 is SGHVS and CDR2 is FNYEAQ in the germline V gene. The ends were cut back, 0 bases at V and 4 bases at J, with 8 bases in the middle. The CDR3 spans 14 residues.